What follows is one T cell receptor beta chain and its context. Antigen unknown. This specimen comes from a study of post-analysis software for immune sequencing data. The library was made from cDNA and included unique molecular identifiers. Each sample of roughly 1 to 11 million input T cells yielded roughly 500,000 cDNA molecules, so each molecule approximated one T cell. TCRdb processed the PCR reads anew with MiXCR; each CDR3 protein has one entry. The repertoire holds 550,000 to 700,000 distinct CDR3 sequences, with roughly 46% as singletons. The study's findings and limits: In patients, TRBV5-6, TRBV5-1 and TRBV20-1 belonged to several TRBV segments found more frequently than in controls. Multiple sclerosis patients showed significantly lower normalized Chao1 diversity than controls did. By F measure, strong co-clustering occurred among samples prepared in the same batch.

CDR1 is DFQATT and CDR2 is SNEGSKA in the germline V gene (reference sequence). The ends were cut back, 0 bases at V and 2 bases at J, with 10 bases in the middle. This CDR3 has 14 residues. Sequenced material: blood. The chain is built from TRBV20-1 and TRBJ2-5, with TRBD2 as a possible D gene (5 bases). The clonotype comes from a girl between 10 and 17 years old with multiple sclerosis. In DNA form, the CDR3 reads TGCAGTGCTAGAGAGGCGGGCTTTCAAGAGACCCAGTACTTC. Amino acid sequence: CSAREAGFQETQYF.